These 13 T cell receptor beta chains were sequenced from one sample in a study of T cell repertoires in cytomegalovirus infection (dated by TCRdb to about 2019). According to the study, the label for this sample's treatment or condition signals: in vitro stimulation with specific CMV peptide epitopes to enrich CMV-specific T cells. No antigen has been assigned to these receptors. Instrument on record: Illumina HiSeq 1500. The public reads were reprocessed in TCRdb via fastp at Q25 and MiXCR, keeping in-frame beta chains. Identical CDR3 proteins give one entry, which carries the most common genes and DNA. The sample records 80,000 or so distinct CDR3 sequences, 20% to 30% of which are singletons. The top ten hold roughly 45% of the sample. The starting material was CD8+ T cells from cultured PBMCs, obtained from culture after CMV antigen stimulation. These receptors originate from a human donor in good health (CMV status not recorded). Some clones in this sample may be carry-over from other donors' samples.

CDR3 sequence reads: CASWGGDEGYTF. For the CDR3, the DNA is TGTGCCAGCTGGGGTGGGGATGAGGGCTACACCTTC. This rearrangement joins TRBV25-1 to TRBJ1-2; D is undetermined. There are 12 residues in the CDR3. Germline V lookup: CDR1 MGHDK, CDR2 SYGVNS. V was clipped by 8 bases and J by 8 bases, with 15 bases between them.

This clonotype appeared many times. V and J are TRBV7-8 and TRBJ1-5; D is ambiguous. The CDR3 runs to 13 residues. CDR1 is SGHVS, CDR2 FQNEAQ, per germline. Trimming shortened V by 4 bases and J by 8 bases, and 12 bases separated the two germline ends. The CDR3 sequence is CASSSSRGKPQHF. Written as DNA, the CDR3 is TGTGCCAGCAGCTCCAGCCGGGGTAAGCCCCAGCATTTT.

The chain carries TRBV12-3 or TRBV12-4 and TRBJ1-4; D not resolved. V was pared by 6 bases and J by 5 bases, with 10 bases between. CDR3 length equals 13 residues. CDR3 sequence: CASSQDSNEKLFF. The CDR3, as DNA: TGTGCCAGCAGCCAAGACTCCAATGAAAAACTGTTTTTT.

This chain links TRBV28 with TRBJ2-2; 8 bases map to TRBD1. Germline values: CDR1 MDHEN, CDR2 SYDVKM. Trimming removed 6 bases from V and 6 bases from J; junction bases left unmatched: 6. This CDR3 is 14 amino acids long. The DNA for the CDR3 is TGTGCCAGCAGCCCCGACAGGGGAGCCGGGGAGCTGTTTTTT. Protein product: CASSPDRGAGELFF.

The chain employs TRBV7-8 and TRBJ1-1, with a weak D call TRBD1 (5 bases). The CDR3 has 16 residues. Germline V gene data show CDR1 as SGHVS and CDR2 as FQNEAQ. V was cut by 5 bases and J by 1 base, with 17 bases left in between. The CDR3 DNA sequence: TGTGCCAGCAGCCCGGATACGGGGGGAAGGAACACTGAAGCTTTCTTT. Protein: CASSPDTGGRNTEAFF. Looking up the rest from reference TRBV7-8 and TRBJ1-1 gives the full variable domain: GAGVSQSPRYKVAKRGQDVALRCDPISGHVSLFWYQQALGQGPEFLTYFQNEAQLDKSGLPSDRFFAERPEGSVSTLKIQRTQQEDSAVYLCASSPDTGGRNTEAFFGQGTRLTVV.

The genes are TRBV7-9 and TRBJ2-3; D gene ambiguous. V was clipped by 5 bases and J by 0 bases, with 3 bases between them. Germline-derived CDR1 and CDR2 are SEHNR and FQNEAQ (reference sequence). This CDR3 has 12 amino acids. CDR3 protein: CASSISTDTQYF. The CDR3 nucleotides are TGTGCCAGCAGCATAAGCACAGATACGCAGTATTTT.

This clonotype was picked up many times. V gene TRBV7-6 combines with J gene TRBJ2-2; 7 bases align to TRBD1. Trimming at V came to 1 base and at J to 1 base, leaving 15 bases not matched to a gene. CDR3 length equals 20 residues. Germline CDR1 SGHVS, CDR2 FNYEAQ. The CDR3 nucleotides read TGTGCCAGCAGCTTAGAGGTGACAGGGCAGTCGTTACAGAACACCGGGGAGCTGTTTTTT. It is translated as CASSLEVTGQSLQNTGELFF.

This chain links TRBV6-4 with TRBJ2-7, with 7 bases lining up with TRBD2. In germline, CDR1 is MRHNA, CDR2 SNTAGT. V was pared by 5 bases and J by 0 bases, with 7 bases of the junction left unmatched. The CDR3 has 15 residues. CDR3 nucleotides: TGTGCCAGCAGTTACCTAGCGGAGAGCTCCTACGAGCAGTACTTC. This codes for CASSYLAESSYEQYF.

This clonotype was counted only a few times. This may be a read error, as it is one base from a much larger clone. In DNA form, the CDR3 reads TGTGCCAGCAGGGACAGTTTGAACACTGAAGCTTTCTTT. It is translated as CASRDSLNTEAFF. The rearrangement uses TRBV12-3 or TRBV12-4 and TRBJ1-1, with a tentative D call TRBD1 (6 bases). Between the trimmed V and J ends, which lost 6 bases and 0 bases, there was a span of 8 bases. The CDR3 covers 13 residues.

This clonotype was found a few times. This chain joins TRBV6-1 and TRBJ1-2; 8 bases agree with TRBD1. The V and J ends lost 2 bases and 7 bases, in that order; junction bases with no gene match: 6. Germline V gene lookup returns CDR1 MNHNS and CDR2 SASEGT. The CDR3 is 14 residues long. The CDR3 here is CASSESQGASGYTF. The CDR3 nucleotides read TGTGCCAGCAGTGAAAGCCAGGGGGCGAGTGGCTACACCTTC.

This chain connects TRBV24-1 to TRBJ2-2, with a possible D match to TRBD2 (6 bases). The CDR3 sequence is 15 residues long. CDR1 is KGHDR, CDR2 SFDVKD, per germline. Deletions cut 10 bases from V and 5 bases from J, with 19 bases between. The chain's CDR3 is CATSKPGLKTGELFF. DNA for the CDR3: TGTGCCACAAGCAAGCCGGGACTGAAGACCGGGGAGCTGTTTTTT.

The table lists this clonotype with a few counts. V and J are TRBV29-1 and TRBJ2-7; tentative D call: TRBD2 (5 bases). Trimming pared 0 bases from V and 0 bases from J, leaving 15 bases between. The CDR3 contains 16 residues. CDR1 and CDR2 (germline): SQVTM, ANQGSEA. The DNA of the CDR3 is TGCAGCGTTGAAGATCCGTCGACGGGGAGCTCCTACGAGCAGTACTTC. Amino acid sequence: CSVEDPSTGSSYEQYF.

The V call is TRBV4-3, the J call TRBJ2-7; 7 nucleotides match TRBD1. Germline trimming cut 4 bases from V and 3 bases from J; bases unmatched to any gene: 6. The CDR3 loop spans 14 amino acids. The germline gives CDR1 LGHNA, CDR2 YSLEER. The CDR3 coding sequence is TGCGCCAGCAGCCCCGACAGGGAAAACTACGAGCAGTACTTC. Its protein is CASSPDRENYEQYF.